The 24 T cell receptor beta chains reported below all come from one sample, sequenced in a study of neurological immune-mediated disorders. TCRdb redid the calling of the 5' RACE reads with MiXCR, one entry per CDR3 protein. The profile shows some 54,000 distinct CDR3 sequences, over 8.5% of them singletons. This sample's time point: longitudinal time-point 1 (baseline). The sample taken for sequencing was PBMCs. The receptors derive from a male donor with HTLV-1-associated myelopathy (HAM/TSP).

This clonotype was seen ten or more times. The J gene is TRBJ1-6, the V gene TRBV12-3 or TRBV12-4, with D uncertain. V was pared by 0 bases and J by 7 bases, with 10 bases between. The CDR3 loop spans 15 amino acids. For the CDR3, the DNA is TGTGCCAGCAGTTTAGCGCACCGAGACAATTCACCCCTCCACTTT. Amino acids: CASSLAHRDNSPLHF.

This clonotype was recorded many times. Written as DNA, the CDR3 is TGTGCCAGCAGTTGGGGACAGGGGGCTTTTGGAAACACCATATATTTT. This translates into CASSWGQGAFGNTIYF. The V and J genes are TRBV12-3 or TRBV12-4 and TRBJ1-3, with 12 bases aligning to TRBD1. Trimming removed 4 bases from V and 3 bases from J; junction bases left unmatched: 4. CDR3 length: 16 amino acids.

This clonotype showed up many times. This chain joins TRBV18 and TRBJ1-2, with D unresolved. The germline V gene encodes CDR1 KGHSH and CDR2 LQKENI. With 4 bases removed from V and 6 bases from J, the gap between germline ends came to 18 bases. There are 15 residues in the CDR3. Here the CDR3 reads CASSRETGSYNGYTF. DNA for the CDR3: TGTGCCAGCTCACGCGAGACCGGATCCTATAATGGCTACACCTTC.

In its sample, this clonotype was seen a few times. V is TRBV20-1 and J is TRBJ2-5; no reliable D call. The CDR3 extends over 10 amino acids. V lost 2 bases, J lost 5 bases, and 3 bases lay in between. Looked up from germline, CDR1 is DFQATT and CDR2 is SNEGSKA (reference sequence). The CDR3 bases are TGCAGTGCTAGAAAGGAGACCCAGTACTTC. Translating it yields CSARKETQYF.

The sample holds many counts of this clonotype. The CDR3 DNA is TGTGCCAGCAGCTTAGTCAGGCACAATGAGCAGTTCTTC. The encoded protein is CASSLVRHNEQFF. V is TRBV7-2 and J is TRBJ2-1, with D uncertain. Per germline, CDR1 SGHTA and CDR2 FQGNSA. CDR3 length: 13 residues. V was pared by 1 base and J by 5 bases, with 6 bases between.

This clonotype was seen many times. The rearrangement joins TRBV28 to TRBJ1-4, with D perhaps matching TRBD1 (5 bases). The V end lost 3 bases, the J end lost 5 bases, and 19 bases lay between the germline ends. The CDR3 extends over 17 amino acids. The germline V gene encodes CDR1 MDHEN and CDR2 SYDVKM. CDR3 loop: CASSFTTARVGNEKLFF. CDR3 nucleotide sequence: TGTGCCAGCAGTTTCACGACCGCCAGGGTGGGGAATGAAAAACTGTTTTTT.

This clonotype occurred many times. The chain joins TRBV7-9 to TRBJ2-5; possible D gene TRBD2, 5 bases. With 5 bases removed from V and 2 bases from J, the gap between germline ends came to 15 bases. The CDR3 consists of 15 residues. Germline CDR1 reads SEHNR; CDR2 reads FQNEAQ (reference sequence). CDR3 amino acids: CASSRGGLRQETQYF. Written as DNA, the CDR3 is TGTGCCAGCAGCCGAGGCGGGTTGCGGCAAGAGACCCAGTACTTC.

In this sample, this clonotype turned up many times. This chain uses TRBV5-1 with TRBJ1-2; no reliable D call. Trimming cost V 5 bases and J 4 bases, with 6 bases left between them. Germline CDR1 is SGHRS and CDR2 is YFSETQ. The CDR3 totals 11 residues. The CDR3 nucleotides read TGCGCCAGCAGGATGACCTATGGCTACACCTTC. Translation gives CASRMTYGYTF. Using reference TRBV5-1 and TRBJ1-2 for the parts outside the CDR3, the full variable domain is KAGVTQTPRYLIKTRGQQVTLSCSPISGHRSVSWYQQTPGQGLQFLFEYFSETQRNKGNFPGRFSGRQFSNSRSEMNVSTLELGDSALYLCASRMTYGYTFGSGTRLTVV.

This clonotype was observed many times. This rearrangement joins TRBV7-2 to TRBJ2-7; TRBD2 aligns across 7 bases. V lost 1 base to trimming and J lost 3 bases; unmatched junction nucleotides: 12. Per the germline V gene, CDR1 is SGHTA and CDR2 is FQGNSA. This CDR3 is 17 amino acids long. As DNA, the CDR3 is TGTGCCAGCAGCTTAGAGTCGGGGGGAGGACTAAGCTACGAGCAGTACTTC. It encodes CASSLESGGGLSYEQYF.

This clonotype was recorded many times. The chain has TRBV6-6 and TRBJ2-7; D ambiguous. Germline lookup yields CDR1 MNHNY and CDR2 SVGAGI (reference sequence). Trimming cost V 0 bases and J 3 bases, with 12 bases left between them. The length of the CDR3 is 15 residues. In DNA, the CDR3 is TGTGCCAGCAGTTACTCGGCCTCTGGCTTCTACGAGCAGTACTTC. This codes for CASSYSASGFYEQYF.

A remark on this clonotype: This may arise from a read error, as a much more abundant clone is one base away. J is TRBJ1-1 and V is TRBV7-3; a weak D match, TRBD1 (5 bases). This CDR3 spans 13 amino acids. Germline V gene sequence: CDR1 SGHTA, CDR2 FQGTGA. CDR3 in DNA: TGTGCCAGCAGCTACAGACAGAGCACTAAAGCTTTCTTT. Amino acid sequence: CASSYRQSTKAFF.

A few counts support this clonotype. The gene calls are TRBV28 and TRBJ1-6; D gene ambiguous. Germline V gene sequence: CDR1 MDHEN, CDR2 SYDVKM. Trimming stripped 7 bases from V and 0 bases from J, with 10 bases between. The CDR3 runs 15 residues. The CDR3 is CASTETSSYNSPLHF. CDR3 bases: TGTGCCAGCACCGAAACGAGCTCCTATAATTCACCCCTCCACTTT.

This clonotype was recorded at least ten times. This rearrangement joins TRBV5-1 to TRBJ2-3; D tentatively fits TRBD1 or TRBD2 (6 bases each). Trimming left V 1 base short and J 5 bases short, with 14 bases between. CDR3 size: 15 residues. Germline V gene lookup returns CDR1 SGHRS and CDR2 YFSETQ. Written as DNA, the CDR3 is TGCGCCAGCAGCTTGTACGGGGGCTATGGAGATACGCAGTATTTT. Its protein product is CASSLYGGYGDTQYF. Looking up the rest from reference TRBV5-1 and TRBJ2-3 gives the full variable domain: KAGVTQTPRYLIKTRGQQVTLSCSPISGHRSVSWYQQTPGQGLQFLFEYFSETQRNKGNFPGRFSGRQFSNSRSEMNVSTLELGDSALYLCASSLYGGYGDTQYFGPGTRLTVL.

This clonotype was counted ten times or more. This chain uses TRBV7-8 with TRBJ1-3; the D is unclear. The CDR3 is made up of 17 amino acids. CDR1 is SGHVS, CDR2 FQNEAQ, per germline. Trimming took 1 base from V and 0 from J, leaving 13 bases between them. The CDR3 DNA follows: TGTGCCAGCAGCTTAGGACCTCTGTTGAGCTCTGGAAACACCATATATTTT. This translates into CASSLGPLLSSGNTIYF.

This clonotype was detected ten times or more. The chain has TRBV5-6 and TRBJ2-7; TRBD2 might be the D (7 bases). V shed 3 bases and J shed 5 bases, with 15 bases lying between them. Germline V gene data show CDR1 as SGHDT and CDR2 as YYEEEE. This CDR3 region has 14 residues. In DNA, the CDR3 is TGTGCCAGCAGCTGGGGGGGCAGGGACCACGAGCAGTACTTC. This encodes CASSWGGRDHEQYF.

A remark on this clonotype: One junction end disagrees with the germline gene, perhaps due to a read error. The chain carries TRBV4-2 and TRBJ1-6, with D possibly matching TRBD1 (5 bases). This CDR3 contains 16 residues. The germline gives CDR1 LGHNA, CDR2 YNFKEQ. Written as DNA, the CDR3 is TGTGCCAGCATCCAATTGGGGGACTCACCTAATTCACCCCTCCACTTT. The encoded protein is CASIQLGDSPNSPLHF.

In this sample, this clonotype turned up many times. The V call is TRBV7-2, the J call TRBJ1-2; D might be TRBD1 (6 bases). The CDR3 contains 15 residues. CDR1 and CDR2 (germline): SGHTA, FQGNSA. V was pared by 3 bases and J by 5 bases, with 16 bases between. CDR3 amino acids: CASSFTTGIAYGYTF. CDR3 bases: TGTGCCAGCAGCTTTACTACAGGGATTGCTTATGGCTACACCTTC.

This clonotype was seen repeatedly, ten times or more. This chain links TRBV12-3 or TRBV12-4 with TRBJ1-4; tentatively, D is TRBD1 (5 bases). This CDR3 spans 15 amino acids. The V and J ends lost 6 bases and 5 bases respectively, with 16 bases between them. CDR3 in DNA: TGTGCCAGCAGGCTTTCCGGGGCTAAAAATGAAAAACTGTTTTTT. Protein product: CASRLSGAKNEKLFF.

J is TRBJ1-1 and V is TRBV5-1; D is uncertain. The CDR3 loop spans 15 amino acids. The germline CDR1 and CDR2 sequences are SGHRS and YFSETQ. Trimming cost V 4 bases and J 2 bases, with 15 bases left between them. The chain's CDR3 is CASSPDQQRNTEAFF. The CDR3 DNA follows: TGCGCCAGCAGCCCGGACCAACAGAGAAACACTGAAGCTTTCTTT.

The sample holds many counts of this clonotype. This rearrangement joins TRBV7-8 to TRBJ2-1, with 9 bases that match TRBD2. Germline V gives CDR1 SGHVS, CDR2 FQNEAQ. Trimming removed 4 bases from V and 0 bases from J; junction bases left unmatched: 7. This CDR3 region has 17 residues. CDR3 DNA: TGTGCCAGCAGCTGGAGCGGGGGGCCGCTCTCCTACAATGAGCAGTTCTTC. The encoded protein is CASSWSGGPLSYNEQFF. Based on the CDR3 plus reference TRBV7-8 and TRBJ2-1, the full variable domain is GAGVSQSPRYKVAKRGQDVALRCDPISGHVSLFWYQQALGQGPEFLTYFQNEAQLDKSGLPSDRFFAERPEGSVSTLKIQRTQQEDSAVYLCASSWSGGPLSYNEQFFGPGTRLTVL.

This clonotype appeared many times. J is TRBJ1-2 and V is TRBV3-1; no clear D gene. The CDR3 has 17 amino acids. The V and J ends lost 1 base and 1 base respectively, with 16 bases between them. Germline V lookup: CDR1 LGHDT, CDR2 YNNKEL (reference sequence). CDR3 nucleotide sequence: TGTGCCAGCAGCCAAGCCTACCCCCGTCAGATTAACTATGGCTACACCTTC. Translation gives CASSQAYPRQINYGYTF.

This clonotype occurred once. The chain employs TRBV30 and TRBJ1-5; tentative D call: TRBD1 (6 bases). Trimming took 4 bases from V and 4 from J, leaving 11 bases between them. The V gene's germline CDR1 is GTSNPN and CDR2 SVGIG (reference sequence). CDR3 size: 13 residues. CDR3 DNA sequence: TGTGCCTGGACCCGAGGGGGGAATCAGCCCCAGCATTTT. Its translation is CAWTRGGNQPQHF.

This clonotype was detected many times. This CDR3 reads CASSQRTGGAFDEQYF. In DNA form, the CDR3 reads TGTGCCAGCAGTCAGAGGACAGGGGGCGCTTTCGACGAGCAGTACTTC. The chain uses TRBV6-2 or TRBV6-3 and TRBJ2-7, with 11 bases lining up with TRBD1. J was trimmed by 5 bases and V by 5 bases; bases with no gene match: 11. Per germline, CDR1 MNHEY and CDR2 SVGEGT. The CDR3 has 16 residues.

This clonotype was observed a handful of times. The gene calls are TRBV19 and TRBJ1-2, with TRBD1 identical over 8 bases. Looked up from germline, CDR1 is LNHDA and CDR2 is SQIVND (reference sequence). J gave up 3 bases and V 4 bases, and 7 bases lay outside the gene matches. CDR3 length: 15 amino acids. The CDR3 loop reads CASSTGQGTYYGYTF. In DNA, the CDR3 is TGTGCCAGTAGTACCGGACAGGGAACTTACTATGGCTACACCTTC.